The rows below give T cell receptor beta chains drawn from one sample of a study of cytomegalovirus exposure and HLA in healthy donors. This table comes from immunoSEQ multiplex PCR, and its TCRdb copy is limited to in-frame clones, with some not included. The sample includes about 150,000 clones, around 84% of them seen just once. The specimen sequenced was PBMCs. These receptors all come from a human donor in good health. Each CDR3 is given with its conserved first and last residue. For some rows the clone size is stated as once, few or many, or as a class when expanded; others skip it.

>.|TRBJ2-5|TRBV2|14
CASSVPDTQETQYF
>.|TRBJ1-1|TRBV5-1|15
CASSLVVGASTEAFF
>.|TRBJ1-2|TRBV7-2|15
CASSLVTGKGYGYTF
>.|TRBJ1-2|TRBV25-1|15
CASSAPGLNFYGYTF
>.|TRBJ1-3|TRBV11-2|14
CASSQTGGGNTIYF
>.|TRBJ2-1|TRBV11-2|12
CASSLGLDEQFF
>.|TRBJ1-4|TRBV5-1|14
CASTSETANEKLFF
>few|TRBJ2-1|TRBV4-3|19
CASSQDDGSGGVIYNEQFF
>.|TRBJ1-2|TRBV28|16
CASSLLAGGVNYGYTF
>.|TRBJ2-2|TRBV5-1|13
CASSLGLNGELFF
>.|TRBJ2-3|TRBV7-9|17
CASSPQWRGESTDTQYF
>once|TRBJ2-7|TRBV19|14
CASSIPGEGYEQYF
>.|TRBJ1-1|TRBV16|13
CASSHPGGTEAFF
>.|TRBJ2-6|TRBV7-9|14
CASGFYSGANVLTF
>few|TRBJ2-7|TRBV2|12
CASGGSSYEQYF
>.|TRBJ2-1|TRBV6-5|15
CASSRQGAMNNEQFF
>.|TRBJ2-2|TRBV19|17
CASSPTGGGKNTGELFF
>.|TRBJ1-5|TRBV6-5|14
CASRDGRGSQPQHF
>.|TRBJ2-3|TRBV11-2|12
CASSPTIDTQYF
>.|TRBJ1-3|TRBV4-1|19
CASSQERAAGGGRGNTIYF
>.|TRBJ1-5|TRBV19|17
CASSTRTGPISNQPQHF
>.|TRBJ2-7|TRBV4-1|14
CASSQPGASYEQYF